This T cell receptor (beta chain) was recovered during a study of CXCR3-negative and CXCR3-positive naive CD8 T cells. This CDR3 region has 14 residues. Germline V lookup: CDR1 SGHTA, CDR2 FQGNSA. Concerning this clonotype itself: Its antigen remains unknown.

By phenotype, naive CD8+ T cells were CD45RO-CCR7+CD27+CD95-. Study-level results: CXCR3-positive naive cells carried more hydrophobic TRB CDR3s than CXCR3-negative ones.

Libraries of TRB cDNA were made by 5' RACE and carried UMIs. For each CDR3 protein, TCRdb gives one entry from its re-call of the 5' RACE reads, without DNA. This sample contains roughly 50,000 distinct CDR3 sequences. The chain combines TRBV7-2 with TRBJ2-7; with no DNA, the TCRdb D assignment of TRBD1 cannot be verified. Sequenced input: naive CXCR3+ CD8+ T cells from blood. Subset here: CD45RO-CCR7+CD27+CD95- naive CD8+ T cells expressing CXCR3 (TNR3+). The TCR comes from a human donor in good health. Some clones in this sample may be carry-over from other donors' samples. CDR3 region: CASSLTGDGYEQYF.